Shown below are 31 T cell receptor beta chains from a single sample sequenced in a study of response to subunit inactivated influenza vaccine. TCRdb reprocessed the RT-PCR reads with MiXCR, giving one entry per CDR3 protein. The sample has about 650,000 distinct CDR3 sequences; approximately 15% are singletons. This sample comprised PBMCs from blood, obtained approximately 15 days before vaccination. Every receptor here comes from a man aged 45-65 years who received an inactivated influenza vaccine.

The V call is TRBV11-2, the J call TRBJ2-7; D remains unclear. V lost 5 bases and J 2 bases, leaving 10 bases between the germline ends. The germline CDR1 and CDR2 sequences are SGHAT and FQNNGV. The CDR3 loop spans 13 amino acids. The CDR3: CASSKIVPYEQYF. The CDR3 bases are TGTGCCAGCAGCAAAATAGTGCCCTACGAGCAGTACTTC.

The chain couples TRBV20-1 to TRBJ2-2; D may be TRBD1 (6 bases). Trimming shortened V by 1 base and J by 0 bases, and 9 bases separated the two germline ends. In germline, CDR1 is DFQATT, CDR2 SNEGSKA (reference sequence). The CDR3 loop spans 15 amino acids. CDR3 amino acids: CSARVTGPNTGELFF. The CDR3, as DNA: TGCAGTGCTAGAGTAACAGGGCCGAACACCGGGGAGCTGTTTTTT.

This clonotype was found a few times. This chain joins TRBV5-1 and TRBJ2-1, with TRBD2 matching over 11 bases. CDR3 length: 18 residues. The germline gives CDR1 SGHRS, CDR2 YFSETQ. With 0 bases clipped from V and 4 bases from J, the junction kept 9 bases outside the gene matches. CDR3 nucleotides: TGCGCCAGCAGCTTGGCCGTCACTAGCGGGAGTATTTACAATGAGCAGTTCTTC. It encodes CASSLAVTSGSIYNEQFF.

This clonotype was observed at least ten times. V gene TRBV5-1 combines with J gene TRBJ2-7; TRBD2 aligns across 8 bases. Losses at the gene ends were 5 bases for V and 0 bases for J; bases not matched to a gene: 4. Germline CDR1 reads SGHRS; CDR2 reads YFSETQ. The CDR3 totals 14 residues. CDR3 protein: CASRSGTSSYEQYF. DNA of the CDR3: TGCGCCAGCAGGTCCGGGACTAGCTCCTACGAGCAGTACTTC.

This clonotype was detected only a few times. This chain joins TRBV20-1 and TRBJ1-1, with a possible D match to TRBD1 (5 bases). CDR3 length: 14 amino acids. Trimming took off 5 bases at V and 5 bases at J, with 18 bases between the two ends. Germline loops: CDR1 DFQATT, CDR2 SNEGSKA (reference sequence). CDR3 protein: CSARGGAGETEAFF. The CDR3 coding sequence is TGCAGTGCTCGAGGAGGAGCGGGGGAGACTGAAGCTTTCTTT.

The chain has TRBV4-1 and TRBJ2-2; TRBD1 matches at 9 bases. J was trimmed by 7 bases and V by 4 bases; bases with no gene match: 13. The CDR3 runs 17 residues. Germline assignment: CDR1 MGHRA and CDR2 YSYEKL. CDR3: CASSLMDRGSSGGELFF. Here the CDR3 DNA reads TGCGCCAGCAGCCTAATGGACAGGGGATCTAGTGGCGGGGAGCTGTTTTTT.

In this sample, this clonotype turned up a few times. This chain uses TRBV20-1 with TRBJ2-3, with 7 bases identical to TRBD2. Trimming cost V 3 bases and J 5 bases; bases outside gene matches: 17. CDR1 DFQATT and CDR2 SNEGSKA come from the germline V gene (reference sequence). This CDR3 has 17 residues. The CDR3 loop reads CSARGGEGRPERDTQYF. CDR3 coding DNA: TGCAGTGCTAGGGGGGGGGAGGGCCGCCCTGAGAGAGATACGCAGTATTTT.

This clonotype has a single count. This chain joins TRBV7-2 and TRBJ2-1; 10 bases align to TRBD2. CDR3 length equals 16 residues. J gave up 6 bases and V 5 bases, and 10 bases lay outside the gene matches. The V gene's germline CDR1 is SGHTA and CDR2 FQGNSA. CDR3 in DNA: TGTGCCAGCAGCGGATTACTAGCGGGGTCTTCCAATGAGCAGTTCTTC. It is translated as CASSGLLAGSSNEQFF.

This clonotype came up many times. The gene calls are TRBV5-1 and TRBJ2-7; tentatively, D is TRBD1 (5 bases). This CDR3 has 14 amino acids. Germline V gene sequence: CDR1 SGHRS, CDR2 YFSETQ. V gave up 0 bases and J gave up 3 bases, with 10 bases separating them. The CDR3 sequence is CASSLAPGNYEQYF. The CDR3 nucleotides read TGCGCCAGCAGCTTGGCTCCAGGGAACTACGAGCAGTACTTC.

The CDR3 sequence: CASSQAGSSTDTQYF. The DNA for the CDR3 is TGTGCCAGCAGCCAAGCCGGGTCTAGCACAGATACGCAGTATTTT. The chain links TRBV14 to TRBJ2-3; no firm D call. The CDR3 totals 15 residues. Germline V gives CDR1 SGHDN, CDR2 FVKESK. Trimming left V 1 base short and J 0 bases short, with 8 bases between.

The chain combines TRBV5-5 with TRBJ2-7; 9 nucleotides line up with TRBD1. The trim removed 0 bases at V and 3 bases at J, leaving 1 base unmatched. This CDR3 is built from 14 residues. Germline loops: CDR1 SGHKS, CDR2 YYEKEE (reference sequence). Written as DNA, the CDR3 is TGTGCCAGCAGCTTGGAGGACAGGGGCTACGAGCAGTACTTC. It codes for CASSLEDRGYEQYF.

The chain uses TRBV5-1 and TRBJ2-7; 7 nucleotides line up with TRBD2. Trimming at V came to 0 bases and at J to 5 bases, leaving 2 bases not matched to a gene. The CDR3 extends over 13 amino acids. Germline CDR1 is SGHRS and CDR2 is YFSETQ. The CDR3 region is CASSLVRGDEQYF. Here the CDR3 DNA reads TGCGCCAGCAGCTTGGTACGGGGGGACGAGCAGTACTTC.

This chain uses TRBV5-4 with TRBJ1-2; possibly TRBD1 for D (6 bases). V gave up 0 bases and J gave up 2 bases, with 11 bases separating them. CDR1 and CDR2 (germline): SGHNT, YYREEE (reference sequence). CDR3 length equals 15 residues. The CDR3 DNA follows: TGTGCCAGCAGCTTGGTCGGGGGGCGCAACTATGGCTACACCTTC. Protein: CASSLVGGRNYGYTF.

This clonotype was counted only a few times. CDR3 residues: CASSPNGPSQPQHF. CDR3 in DNA: TGCGCCAGCAGCCCGAATGGCCCTAGCCAGCCCCAGCATTTT. V is TRBV4-1 and J is TRBJ1-5; D not resolved. The CDR3 contains 14 residues. With 4 bases removed from V and 7 bases from J, the gap between germline ends came to 14 bases. CDR1 MGHRA and CDR2 YSYEKL come from the germline V gene.

The chain combines TRBV29-1 with TRBJ2-1, with a tentative D call TRBD2 (6 bases). The V gene lost 6 bases and the J gene lost 3 bases, with 9 bases spanning the gap. Per germline, CDR1 SQVTM and CDR2 ANQGSEA. CDR3 length: 12 amino acids. The DNA of the CDR3 is TGCAGCGTGCCGGGAGACTACAATGAGCAGTTCTTC. It translates to CSVPGDYNEQFF.

The chain is built from TRBV12-3 or TRBV12-4 and TRBJ2-5; possible D gene TRBD2, 5 bases. The CDR3 contains 14 residues. Between the trimmed V and J ends, which lost 3 bases and 5 bases, there was a span of 13 bases. CDR3 protein: CASSFHRGNETQYF. CDR3 nucleotides: TGTGCCAGCAGTTTTCATCGAGGGAATGAGACCCAGTACTTC.

This clonotype was seen at least ten times. V usage is TRBV4-2 and J usage is TRBJ2-7; TRBD1 aligns across 9 bases. This CDR3 is built from 15 residues. With V trimmed by 1 base and J by 2 bases, 3 bases remained unmatched. Germline V gene sequence: CDR1 LGHNA, CDR2 YNFKEQ. In DNA form, the CDR3 reads TGTGCCAGCAGCCAAGCAAGGGACAGGGCCTACGAGCAGTACTTC. It specifies CASSQARDRAYEQYF.

This clonotype showed up just a few times. V is TRBV10-3 and J is TRBJ2-7; a weak D match, TRBD1 (5 bases). The ends were cut back, 0 bases at V and 3 bases at J, with 12 bases in the middle. The CDR3 runs to 15 residues. Per the germline V gene, CDR1 is ENHRY and CDR2 is SYGVKD. CDR3 sequence: CAISESYGASYEQYF. In DNA, the CDR3 is TGTGCCATCAGTGAGTCGTATGGGGCCAGCTACGAGCAGTACTTC.

This clonotype was recorded a few times. The chain uses TRBV30 and TRBJ2-4; no firm D call. V shed 2 bases and J shed 8 bases, with 13 bases lying between them. This CDR3 spans 13 amino acids. The germline CDR1 and CDR2 sequences are GTSNPN and SVGIG (reference sequence). This CDR3 reads CAWSRRPWDIQYF. In nucleotides, the CDR3 is TGTGCCTGGAGTCGGCGCCCTTGGGACATTCAGTACTTC.

V is TRBV7-9 and J is TRBJ1-4; D ambiguous. Trimming took off 1 base at V and 7 bases at J, with 4 bases between the two ends. The CDR3 is 12 residues long. The V gene's germline CDR1 is SEHNR and CDR2 FQNEAQ (reference sequence). CDR3 protein: CASSLVFEKLFF. DNA for the CDR3: TGTGCCAGCAGCTTAGTGTTTGAAAAACTGTTTTTT.

CDR3 in DNA: TGTGCCAGCAGCTTAGTTGGATCGGGACAGTTCTCCTACAATGAGCAGTTCTTC. Its protein product is CASSLVGSGQFSYNEQFF. The genes are TRBV11-2 and TRBJ2-1, with TRBD1 identical over 7 bases. Germline CDR1 reads SGHAT; CDR2 reads FQNNGV. V lost 1 base to trimming and J lost 0 bases; unmatched junction nucleotides: 9. This CDR3 is 18 amino acids long.

This clonotype occurred a few times. The J gene is TRBJ1-2, the V gene TRBV5-1, with a tentative D call TRBD1 (5 bases). Trimming pared 0 bases from V and 6 bases from J, leaving 12 bases between. Germline CDR1 is SGHRS and CDR2 is YFSETQ. CDR3 size: 14 residues. In DNA, the CDR3 is TGCGCCAGCAGCTTGGTAGGGGCGCGGAATGGCTACACCTTC. Its protein product is CASSLVGARNGYTF.

The chain has TRBV12-3 or TRBV12-4 and TRBJ2-1; D gene unclear. This CDR3 contains 15 residues. Deletions cut 9 bases from V and 4 bases from J, with 19 bases between. Here the CDR3 reads CASRLARSTYNEQFF. In DNA form, the CDR3 reads TGTGCCAGTCGCTTAGCTAGGTCTACGTACAATGAGCAGTTCTTC.

This clonotype has a handful of counts. The chain is built from TRBV13 and TRBJ1-2, with TRBD1 as a possible D gene (5 bases). Trimming removed 5 bases from V and 3 bases from J, with 16 bases in between. The CDR3 runs to 15 residues. Germline CDR1 PRHDT, CDR2 FYEKMQ (reference sequence). DNA of the CDR3: TGTGCCAGCAGCAAAACCTTCCAGGGTGACTATGGCTACACCTTC. The encoded protein is CASSKTFQGDYGYTF.

The chain uses TRBV4-2 and TRBJ2-3, with 14 bases lining up with TRBD2. The CDR3 sequence is 20 residues long. Trimming cost V 4 bases and J 1 base; bases outside gene matches: 13. Germline assignment: CDR1 LGHNA and CDR2 YNFKEQ. The CDR3 region is CASSLTLGLAGVRGTDTQYF. CDR3 in DNA: TGTGCCAGCAGCCTCACGTTGGGACTAGCGGGAGTTCGAGGCACAGATACGCAGTATTTT.

This clonotype appeared a few times. The chain combines TRBV20-1 with TRBJ2-7, with D tentatively TRBD2 (6 bases). The CDR3 length is 14 residues. The germline V gene encodes CDR1 DFQATT and CDR2 SNEGSKA (reference sequence). V was shortened by 3 bases and J by 3 bases, with 15 bases between the two germline ends. CDR3 sequence: CSASPRGSNYEQYF. The CDR3 DNA follows: TGCAGTGCTAGTCCCCGGGGGTCGAACTACGAGCAGTACTTC.

This clonotype has more than one count but fewer than ten. The chain has TRBV4-1 and TRBJ2-1, with TRBD2 identical over 7 bases. CDR1 is MGHRA, CDR2 YSYEKL, per germline. The CDR3 loop spans 18 amino acids. V trimming: 0 bases; J trimming: 4 bases; junction bases outside the gene matches: 12. CDR3 residues: CASSQDPPGLRKYNEQFF. Here the CDR3 DNA reads TGCGCCAGCAGCCAAGATCCCCCGGGACTAAGAAAGTACAATGAGCAGTTCTTC.

This clonotype was observed many times. The CDR3 spells CASSLYSADTQYF. The CDR3 nucleotides are TGCGCCAGCAGCTTGTACAGTGCAGATACGCAGTATTTT. The V call is TRBV5-1, the J call TRBJ2-3; D not resolved. The CDR3 loop spans 13 amino acids. V lost 1 base and J 4 bases, leaving 7 bases between the germline ends. Germline-derived CDR1 and CDR2 are SGHRS and YFSETQ.

Only a few counts were recorded for this clonotype. The V and J genes are TRBV3-1 and TRBJ1-5; D is unclear. The CDR3 spans 16 residues. Germline V gene sequence: CDR1 LGHDT, CDR2 YNNKEL (reference sequence). V lost 3 bases and J lost 2, with 14 bases in between. CDR3 loop: CASSHYTQGGNQPQHF. CDR3 nucleotides: TGTGCCAGCAGCCATTACACCCAAGGCGGCAATCAGCCCCAGCATTTT.

The chain joins TRBV6-2 or TRBV6-3 to TRBJ2-3, with 10 bases that match TRBD2. The CDR3 is 15 amino acids. The V and J ends lost 3 bases and 2 bases, in that order; junction bases with no gene match: 2. Germline V gene lookup returns CDR1 MNHEY and CDR2 SVGEGT. The CDR3 here is CASSYSGGFTDTQYF. For the CDR3, the DNA is TGTGCCAGCAGTTATAGCGGGGGGTTCACAGATACGCAGTATTTT.

This clonotype turned up a few times. The J gene is TRBJ2-5, the V gene TRBV2; D gene unclear. The CDR3 totals 12 residues. V shed 7 bases and J shed 2 bases, with 8 bases lying between them. Germline lookup yields CDR1 SNHLY and CDR2 FYNNEI. CDR3 bases: TGTGCCAGCATGGGCAGTCAAGAGACCCAGTACTTC. Translated, it gives CASMGSQETQYF.